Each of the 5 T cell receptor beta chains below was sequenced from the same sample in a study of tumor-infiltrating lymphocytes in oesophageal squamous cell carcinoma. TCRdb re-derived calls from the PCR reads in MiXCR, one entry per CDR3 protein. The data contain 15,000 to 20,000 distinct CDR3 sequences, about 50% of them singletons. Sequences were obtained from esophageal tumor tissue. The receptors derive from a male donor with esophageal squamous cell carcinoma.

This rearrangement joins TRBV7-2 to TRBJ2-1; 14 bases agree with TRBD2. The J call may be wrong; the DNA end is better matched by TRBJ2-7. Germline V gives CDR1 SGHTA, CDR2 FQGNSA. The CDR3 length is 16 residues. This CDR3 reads CASSSGLAGAISEQYF. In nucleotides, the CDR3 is TGTGCCAGCAGCTCGGGACTAGCGGGAGCAATCTCCGAGCAGTACTTC.

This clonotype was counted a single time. CDR3 bases: TGTGCCAGCAGAAGCTCCTACAATGAGCAGTTCTTC. Translation: CASRSSYNEQFF. The chain carries TRBV6-4 and TRBJ2-1; D is unresolved. The V and J ends lost 6 bases and 0 bases respectively, with 3 bases between them. Per germline, CDR1 MRHNA and CDR2 SNTAGT. The CDR3 loop spans 12 amino acids.

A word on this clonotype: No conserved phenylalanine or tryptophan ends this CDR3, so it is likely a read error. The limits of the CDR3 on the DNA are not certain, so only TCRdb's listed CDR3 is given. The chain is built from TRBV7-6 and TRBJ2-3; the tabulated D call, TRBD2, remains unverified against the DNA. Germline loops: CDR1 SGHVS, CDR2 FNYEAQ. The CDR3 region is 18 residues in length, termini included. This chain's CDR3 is CASSTRLAGAADTQYFGP.

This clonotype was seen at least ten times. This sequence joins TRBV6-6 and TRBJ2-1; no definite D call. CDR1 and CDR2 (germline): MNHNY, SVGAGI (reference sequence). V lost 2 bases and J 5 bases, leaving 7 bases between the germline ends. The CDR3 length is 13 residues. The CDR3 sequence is CASSYRVDNEQFF. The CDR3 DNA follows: TGTGCCAGCAGTTACAGGGTCGACAATGAGCAGTTCTTC.

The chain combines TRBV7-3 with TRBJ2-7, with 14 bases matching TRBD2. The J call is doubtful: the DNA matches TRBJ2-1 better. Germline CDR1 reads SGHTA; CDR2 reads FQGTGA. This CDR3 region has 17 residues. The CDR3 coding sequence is TGTGCCAGCAGCCAGACTAGCGGGAGGGCCTGGGGCAATGAGCAGTTCTTC. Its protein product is CASSQTSGRAWGNEQFF.